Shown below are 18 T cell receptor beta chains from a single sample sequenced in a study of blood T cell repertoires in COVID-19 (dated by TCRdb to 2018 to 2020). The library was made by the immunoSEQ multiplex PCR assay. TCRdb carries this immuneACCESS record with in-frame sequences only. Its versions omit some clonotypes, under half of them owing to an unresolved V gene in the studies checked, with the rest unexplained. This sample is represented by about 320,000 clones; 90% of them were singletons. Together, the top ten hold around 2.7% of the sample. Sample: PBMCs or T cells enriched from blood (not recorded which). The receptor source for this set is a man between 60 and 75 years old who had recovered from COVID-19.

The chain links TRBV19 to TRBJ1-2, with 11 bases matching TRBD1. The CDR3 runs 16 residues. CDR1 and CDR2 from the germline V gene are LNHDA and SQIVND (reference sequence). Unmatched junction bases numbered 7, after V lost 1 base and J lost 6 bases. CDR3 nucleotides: TGTGCCAGTAGTATAGGGACAGGGGGCGCGGTAAATGGCTACACCTTC. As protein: CASSIGTGGAVNGYTF.

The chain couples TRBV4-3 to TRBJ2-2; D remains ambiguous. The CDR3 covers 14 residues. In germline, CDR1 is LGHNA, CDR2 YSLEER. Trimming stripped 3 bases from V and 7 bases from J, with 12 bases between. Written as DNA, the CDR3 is TGCGCCAGCAGCCAGGGCCGTGCGAGCGGGGAGCTGTTTTTT. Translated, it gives CASSQGRASGELFF.

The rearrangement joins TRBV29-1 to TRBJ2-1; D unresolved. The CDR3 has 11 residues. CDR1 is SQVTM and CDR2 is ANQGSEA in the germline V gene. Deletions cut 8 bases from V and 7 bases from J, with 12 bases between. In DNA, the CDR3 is TGCAGCTCGAGCTATTTAAATGAGCAGTTCTTC. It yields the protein CSSSYLNEQFF.

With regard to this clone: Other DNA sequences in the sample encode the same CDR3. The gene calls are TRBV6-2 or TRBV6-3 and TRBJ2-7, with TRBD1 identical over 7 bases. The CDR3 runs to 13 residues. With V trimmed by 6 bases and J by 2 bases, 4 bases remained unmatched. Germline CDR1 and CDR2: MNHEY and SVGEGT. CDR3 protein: CASSRDSPYEQYF. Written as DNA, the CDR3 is TGTGCCAGCAGCAGGGACAGCCCCTACGAGCAGTACTTC.

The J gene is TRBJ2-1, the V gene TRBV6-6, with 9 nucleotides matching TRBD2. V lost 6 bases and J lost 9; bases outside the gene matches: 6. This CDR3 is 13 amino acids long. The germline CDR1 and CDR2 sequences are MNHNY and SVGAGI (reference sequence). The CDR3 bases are TGTGCCAGCAGCTCGACTAGCGGCAGTGAGCAGTTCTTC. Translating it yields CASSSTSGSEQFF.

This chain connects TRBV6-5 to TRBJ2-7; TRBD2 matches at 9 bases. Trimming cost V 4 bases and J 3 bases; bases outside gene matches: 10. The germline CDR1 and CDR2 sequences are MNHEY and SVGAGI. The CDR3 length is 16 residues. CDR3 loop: CASSSPGGAGGYEQYF. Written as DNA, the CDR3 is TGTGCCAGCAGTTCTCCAGGGGGAGCGGGAGGCTACGAGCAGTACTTC.

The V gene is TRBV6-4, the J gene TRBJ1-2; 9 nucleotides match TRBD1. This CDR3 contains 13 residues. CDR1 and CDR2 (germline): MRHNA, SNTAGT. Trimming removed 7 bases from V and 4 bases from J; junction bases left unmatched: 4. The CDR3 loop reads CASKQGAGYGYTF. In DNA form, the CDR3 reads TGTGCCAGCAAACAGGGGGCTGGCTATGGCTACACCTTC.

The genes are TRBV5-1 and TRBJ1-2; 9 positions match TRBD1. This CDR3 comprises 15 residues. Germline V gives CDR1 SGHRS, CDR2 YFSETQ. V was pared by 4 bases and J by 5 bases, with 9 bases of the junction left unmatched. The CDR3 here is CASSLVSGQGYGYTF. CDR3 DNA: TGCGCCAGCAGCCTGGTCTCGGGACAGGGTTATGGCTACACCTTC.

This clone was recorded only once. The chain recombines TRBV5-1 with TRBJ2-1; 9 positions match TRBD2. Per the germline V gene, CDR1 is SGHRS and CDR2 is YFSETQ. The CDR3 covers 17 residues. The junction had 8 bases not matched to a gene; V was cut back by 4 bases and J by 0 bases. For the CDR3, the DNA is TGCGCCAGCAGCCCATCAGGTAGCGGGAGCTCCTACAATGAGCAGTTCTTC. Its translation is CASSPSGSGSSYNEQFF.

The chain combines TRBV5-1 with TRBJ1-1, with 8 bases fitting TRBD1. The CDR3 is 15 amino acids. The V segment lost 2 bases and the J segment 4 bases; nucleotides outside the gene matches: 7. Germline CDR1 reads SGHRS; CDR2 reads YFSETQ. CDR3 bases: TGCGCCAGCAGCTTCGACGGACAGGGAGGCACTGAAGCTTTCTTT. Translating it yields CASSFDGQGGTEAFF.

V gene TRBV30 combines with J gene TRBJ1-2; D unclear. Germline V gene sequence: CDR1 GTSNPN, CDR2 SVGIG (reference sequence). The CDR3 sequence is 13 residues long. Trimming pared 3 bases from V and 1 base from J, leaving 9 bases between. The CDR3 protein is CAWRIQHNYGYTF. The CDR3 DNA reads TGTGCCTGGAGAATACAGCATAACTATGGCTACACCTTC.

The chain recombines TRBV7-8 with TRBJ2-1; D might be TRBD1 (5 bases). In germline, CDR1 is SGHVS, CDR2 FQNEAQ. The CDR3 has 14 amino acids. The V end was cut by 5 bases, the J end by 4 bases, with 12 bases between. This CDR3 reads CASSIPGKYNEQFF. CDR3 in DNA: TGTGCCAGCAGCATACCAGGGAAATACAATGAGCAGTTCTTC. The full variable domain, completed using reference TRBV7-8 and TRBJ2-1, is GAGVSQSPRYKVAKRGQDVALRCDPISGHVSLFWYQQALGQGPEFLTYFQNEAQLDKSGLPSDRFFAERPEGSVSTLKIQRTQQEDSAVYLCASSIPGKYNEQFFGPGTRLTVL.

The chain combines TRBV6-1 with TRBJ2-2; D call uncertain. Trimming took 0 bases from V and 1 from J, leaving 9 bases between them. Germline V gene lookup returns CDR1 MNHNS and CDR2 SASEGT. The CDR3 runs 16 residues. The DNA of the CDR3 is TGTGCCAGCAGTGAAGCAATGGCAGGGAACACCGGGGAGCTGTTTTTT. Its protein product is CASSEAMAGNTGELFF.

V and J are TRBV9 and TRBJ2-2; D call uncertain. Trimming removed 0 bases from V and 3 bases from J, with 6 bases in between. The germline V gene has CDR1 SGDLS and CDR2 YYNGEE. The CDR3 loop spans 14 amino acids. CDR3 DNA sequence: TGTGCCAGCAGCGTAGGTCAGTACACCGGGGAGCTGTTTTTT. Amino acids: CASSVGQYTGELFF.

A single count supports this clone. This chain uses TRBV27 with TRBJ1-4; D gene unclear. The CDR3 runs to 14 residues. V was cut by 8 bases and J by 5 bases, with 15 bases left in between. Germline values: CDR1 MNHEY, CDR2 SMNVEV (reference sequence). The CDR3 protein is CASGPTHWNEKLFF. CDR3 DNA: TGTGCCAGCGGGCCAACCCATTGGAATGAAAAACTGTTTTTT. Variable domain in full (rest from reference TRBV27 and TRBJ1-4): EAQVTQNPRYLITVTGKKLTVTCSQNMNHEYMSWYRQDPGLGLRQIYYSMNVEVTDKGDVPEGYKVSRKEKRNFPLILESPSPNQTSLYFCASGPTHWNEKLFFGSGTQLSVL.

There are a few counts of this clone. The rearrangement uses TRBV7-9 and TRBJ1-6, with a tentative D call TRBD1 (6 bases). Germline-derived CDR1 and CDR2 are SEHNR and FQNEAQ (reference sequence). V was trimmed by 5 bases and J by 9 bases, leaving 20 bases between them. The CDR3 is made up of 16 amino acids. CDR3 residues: CASSARQAQSGSPLHF. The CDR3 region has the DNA TGTGCCAGCAGCGCAAGACAGGCCCAGTCAGGTTCACCCCTCCACTTT.

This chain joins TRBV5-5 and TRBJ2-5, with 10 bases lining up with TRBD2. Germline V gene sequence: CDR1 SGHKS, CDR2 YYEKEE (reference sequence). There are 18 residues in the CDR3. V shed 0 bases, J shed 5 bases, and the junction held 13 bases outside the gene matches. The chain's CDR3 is CASSLAKGLAGARETQYF. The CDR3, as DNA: TGTGCCAGCAGCTTGGCCAAAGGGCTAGCGGGAGCTAGGGAGACCCAGTACTTC.

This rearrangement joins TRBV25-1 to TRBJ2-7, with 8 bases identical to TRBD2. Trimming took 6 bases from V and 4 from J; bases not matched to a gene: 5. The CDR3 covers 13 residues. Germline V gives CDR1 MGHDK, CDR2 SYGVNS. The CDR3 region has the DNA TGTGCCAGCAGAGGGACTAGGGCGTACGAGCAGTACTTC. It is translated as CASRGTRAYEQYF.